This T cell receptor beta chain was identified in a study of shared clonotypes between healthy human individuals. General study findings and limits: Clonotypes shared by all four donors outscored non-shared clonotypes in generation probability.

As to this clone: Its antigen is unidentified.

Sequencing was performed with immunoSEQ multiplex PCR; in TCRdb, only in-frame clones are kept and a portion is missing. This table holds 2 million to 3 million clones, 93% found once. Germline V gene lookup returns CDR1 MDHEN and CDR2 SYDVKM. CDR3 size: 15 residues. Trimming removed 5 bases from V and 3 bases from J, with 16 bases in between. All donors qualified as healthy HIV-negative adults and had experienced no recent acute infections or vaccinations. The donors, all of them Caucasian adults, lived in Nashville, Tennessee. The TCR was taken from a man younger than 35 in good health. Some clones in this sample may be carry-over from other donors' samples. The chain recombines TRBV28 with TRBJ1-2; D gene uncertain. Sequenced sample: naive CD4+ T cells from PBMCs. Subset here: CD45RA+ positively selected. The CDR3 coding sequence is TGTGCCAGCAGTCCAATTATTATCGGGGACTATGGCTACACCTTC. Translation gives CASSPIIIGDYGYTF.